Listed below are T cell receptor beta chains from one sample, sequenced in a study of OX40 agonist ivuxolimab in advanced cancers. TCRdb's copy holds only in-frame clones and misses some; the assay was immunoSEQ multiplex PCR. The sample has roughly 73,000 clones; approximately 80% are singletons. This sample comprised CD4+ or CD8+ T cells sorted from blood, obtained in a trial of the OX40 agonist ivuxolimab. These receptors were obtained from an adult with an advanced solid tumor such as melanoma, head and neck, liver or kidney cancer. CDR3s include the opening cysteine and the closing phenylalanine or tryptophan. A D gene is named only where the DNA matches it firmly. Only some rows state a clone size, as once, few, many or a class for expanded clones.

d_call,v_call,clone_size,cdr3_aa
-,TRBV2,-,CASTPSGGEGYTF
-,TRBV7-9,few,CASSPALPGSNQPQHF
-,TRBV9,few,CASSSRGSSSGANVLTF
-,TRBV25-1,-,CASSDSPNEKLFF
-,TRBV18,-,CASSPPTQSEKLFF
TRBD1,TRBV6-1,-,CASSDDRGREKLFF
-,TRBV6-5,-,CASSYEGVNTGELFF
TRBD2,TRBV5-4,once,CASSETSDVDEQFF
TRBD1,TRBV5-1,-,CASSVTGTGNTEAFF
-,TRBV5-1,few,CASWSGTERYEQYF
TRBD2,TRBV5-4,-,CASSQGEGLAGSETQYF
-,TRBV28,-,CASSLGGSQETQYF
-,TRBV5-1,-,CASSKAGTGDGANVLTF
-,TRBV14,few,CASSQEFGLNSPLHF
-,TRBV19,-,CASSRQVQETQYF
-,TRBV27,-,CASSFGTLRGAEAFF
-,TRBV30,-,CAWSSTPNSGNTIYF
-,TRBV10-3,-,CAISDPERTANYGYTF
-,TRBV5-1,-,CASSFGMLQGVDANYGYTF
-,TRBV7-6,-,CASSPHGGSFDEQFF
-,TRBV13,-,CASSNAAGLNIKNIQYF
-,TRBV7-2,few,CASSALQVNSPLHF
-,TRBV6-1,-,CASSANRVKETQYF
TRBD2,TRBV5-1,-,CASTLAGGRQETQYF
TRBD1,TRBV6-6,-,CASSLGQGMNTGELFF
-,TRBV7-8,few,CASSPSNSPLHF
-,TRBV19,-,CASSPRRVESYEQYF
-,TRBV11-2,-,CASSPRRGSEQYF
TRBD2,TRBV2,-,CTSSGAGGTADTQYF
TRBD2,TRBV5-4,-,CASSQPRSGGSNEQFF
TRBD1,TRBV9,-,CASSANPGQAGEQFF
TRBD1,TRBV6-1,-,CASVWGQGVPYEQYF
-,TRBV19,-,CASNPPSGTPGHYGYTF
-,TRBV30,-,CAWSVQGLNYGYTF
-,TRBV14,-,CASSHSGNRNTIYF
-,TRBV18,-,CASSPPGVWGSGANVLTF
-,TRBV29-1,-,CSFSTARDTQYF
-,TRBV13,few,CASSLGDGYTF
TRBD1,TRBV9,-,CASSGDRAGNTIYF
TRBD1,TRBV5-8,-,CASSPGTGYNQPQHF
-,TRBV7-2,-,CASTKKGGNPYEQYF
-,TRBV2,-,CASRMGGGNRNIQYF
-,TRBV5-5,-,CASSGSPSSYNSPLHF
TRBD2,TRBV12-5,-,CASGPRTSGGAKSKNIQYF
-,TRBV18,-,CASSPPSGRNQPQHF
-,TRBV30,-,CAWRRRQAGETQYF
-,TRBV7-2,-,CASSLSPGGTQYF
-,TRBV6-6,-,CASKPSGNTIYF
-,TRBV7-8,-,CASSLARSGGNNSPLHF
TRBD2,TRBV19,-,CASSIKRGVHYEQYF
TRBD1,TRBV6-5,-,CASSAYRGRTEAFF
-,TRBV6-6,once,CASSYGGTNSPLHF
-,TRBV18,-,CASSSSSGRANQPQHF
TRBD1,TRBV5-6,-,CASSLEGQGGEKLFF
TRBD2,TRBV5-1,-,CASSLTGGSPGELFF
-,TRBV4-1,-,CASSQGTPSQSQNYNSPLHF
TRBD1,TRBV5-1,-,CASSKGQGGIHEQYF
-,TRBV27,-,CASRGPGGNQPQHF